This T cell receptor beta chain comes out of a study of T cells in Graves' hyperthyroidism and ophthalmopathy. Looked up from germline, CDR1 is SGHTA and CDR2 is FQGNSA. The CDR3 is 14 amino acids. Trimming removed 5 bases from V and 3 bases from J; junction bases left unmatched: 3. The table lists this clonotype with many counts. Diagnostic assessment was based on clinical symptoms, serum thyroxine and TRAb, thyroid ultrasound and orbital computed tomography. The source of the PBMCs was around 10 ml of fresh peripheral blood. TCR beta CDR3 regions were amplified from RNA. HTBI primers were used for first-round RT-PCR of the TCR CDR3. TCRdb called the multiplex PCR reads again in MiXCR, with one record for every CDR3 protein. The sample yields around 250,000 distinct CDR3 sequences, approximately 24% seen once.

This chain connects TRBV7-2 to TRBJ2-7; 11 bases agree with TRBD2. Sequencing was performed on blood. This receptor was obtained from a woman aged 35 to 49 with Graves' ophthalmopathy. CDR3 sequence: CASSLTSGNYEQYF. Written as DNA, the CDR3 is TGTGCCAGCAGCCTGACTAGCGGGAACTACGAGCAGTACTTC.